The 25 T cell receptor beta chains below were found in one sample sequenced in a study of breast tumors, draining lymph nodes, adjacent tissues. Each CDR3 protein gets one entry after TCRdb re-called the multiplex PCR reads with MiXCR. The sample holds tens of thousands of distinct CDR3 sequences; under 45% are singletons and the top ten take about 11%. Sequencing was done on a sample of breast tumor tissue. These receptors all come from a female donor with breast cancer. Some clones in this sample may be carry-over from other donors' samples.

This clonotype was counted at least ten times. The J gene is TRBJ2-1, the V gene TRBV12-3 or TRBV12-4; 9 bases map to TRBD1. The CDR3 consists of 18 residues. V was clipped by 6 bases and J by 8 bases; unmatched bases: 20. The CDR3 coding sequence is TGTGCCAGCAGACCCAATGTGTTCTCGGGACAGGGATATGATGAGCAGTTCTTC. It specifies CASRPNVFSGQGYDEQFF.

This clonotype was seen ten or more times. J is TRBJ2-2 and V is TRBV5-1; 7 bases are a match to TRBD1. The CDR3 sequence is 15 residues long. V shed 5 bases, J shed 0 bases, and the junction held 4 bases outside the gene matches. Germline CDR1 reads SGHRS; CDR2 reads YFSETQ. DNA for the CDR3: TGCGCCAGCAGGGAAGACAGGGCGAACACCGGGGAGCTGTTTTTT. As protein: CASREDRANTGELFF.

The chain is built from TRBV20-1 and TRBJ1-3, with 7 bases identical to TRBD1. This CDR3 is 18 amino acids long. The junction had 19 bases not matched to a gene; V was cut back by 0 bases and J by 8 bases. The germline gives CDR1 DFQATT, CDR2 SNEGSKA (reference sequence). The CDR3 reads CSARDPRQGRDYGYTIYF. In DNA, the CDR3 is TGCAGTGCTAGAGATCCCCGACAGGGTAGGGACTATGGCTACACCATATATTTT.

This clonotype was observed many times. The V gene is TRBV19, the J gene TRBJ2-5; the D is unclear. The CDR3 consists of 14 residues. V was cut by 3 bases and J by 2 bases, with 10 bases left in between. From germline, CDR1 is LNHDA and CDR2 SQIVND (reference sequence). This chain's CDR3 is CASSIRSTQETQYF. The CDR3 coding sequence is TGTGCCAGTAGTATTCGTAGTACTCAAGAGACCCAGTACTTC.

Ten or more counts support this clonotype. CDR3 sequence (DNA): TGCAGTGCTAGAGATGCCAGGGGTGAGGAGACCCAGTACTTC. This translates into CSARDARGEETQYF. V is TRBV20-1 and J is TRBJ2-5; D may be TRBD1 (6 bases). CDR1 and CDR2 from the germline V gene are DFQATT and SNEGSKA (reference sequence). The CDR3 consists of 14 residues. The ends were cut back, 0 bases at V and 5 bases at J, with 13 bases in the middle.

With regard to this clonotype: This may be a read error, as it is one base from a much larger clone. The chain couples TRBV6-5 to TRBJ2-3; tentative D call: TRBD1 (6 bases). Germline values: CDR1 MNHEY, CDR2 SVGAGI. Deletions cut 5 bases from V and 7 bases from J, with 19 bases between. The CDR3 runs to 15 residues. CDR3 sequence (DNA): TGTGCCAGCAGTCTAAGTTACAGGGCGCACCATACGCAGTATTTT. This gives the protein CASSLSYRAHHTQYF.

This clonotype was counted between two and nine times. The CDR3 here is CASRGGQHAEAFF. CDR3 DNA: TGTGCCAGCAGGGGGGGGCAACATGCTGAAGCTTTCTTT. The V gene is TRBV7-9, the J gene TRBJ1-1, with D possibly being TRBD1 (6 bases). With 6 bases removed from V and 6 bases from J, the gap between germline ends came to 14 bases. Germline V gives CDR1 SEHNR, CDR2 FQNEAQ (reference sequence). The CDR3 consists of 13 residues.

In DNA, the CDR3 is TGTGCCAGCAGTTTCGGGACGGAAGTAAACACTGAAGCGGGTACGCAGTATTTT. Translated: CASSFGTEVNTEAGTQYF. The chain couples TRBV12-3 or TRBV12-4 to TRBJ2-3; perhaps TRBD2 as D (6 bases). This CDR3 is built from 18 residues. V lost 3 bases to trimming and J lost 8 bases, with 27 bases between them.

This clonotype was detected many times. In DNA, the CDR3 is TGTGCCAGCAGTGCCCCCGGACAGTTTTCCTACGAGCAGTACTTC. It codes for CASSAPGQFSYEQYF. The genes are TRBV25-1 and TRBJ2-7; D may be TRBD1 (6 bases). This CDR3 has 15 residues. Looked up from germline, CDR1 is MGHDK and CDR2 is SYGVNS. V gave up 4 bases and J gave up 1 base, with 14 bases separating them.

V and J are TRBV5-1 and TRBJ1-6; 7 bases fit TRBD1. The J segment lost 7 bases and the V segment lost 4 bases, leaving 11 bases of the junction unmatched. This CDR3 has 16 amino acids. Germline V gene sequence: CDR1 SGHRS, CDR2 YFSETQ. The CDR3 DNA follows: TGCGCCAGCAGCGAACGGACAGGTTCGTCAAATTCACCCCTCCACTTT. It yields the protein CASSERTGSSNSPLHF.

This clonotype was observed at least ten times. Here the CDR3 reads CASRDLPNSPLHF. The CDR3 nucleotides are TGTGCCAGCAGAGACCTCCCCAATTCACCCCTCCACTTT. The rearrangement links TRBV7-8 to TRBJ1-6; no firm D call. CDR1 is SGHVS, CDR2 FQNEAQ, per germline. This CDR3 has 13 residues. Trimming took 6 bases from V and 7 from J, leaving 10 bases between them.

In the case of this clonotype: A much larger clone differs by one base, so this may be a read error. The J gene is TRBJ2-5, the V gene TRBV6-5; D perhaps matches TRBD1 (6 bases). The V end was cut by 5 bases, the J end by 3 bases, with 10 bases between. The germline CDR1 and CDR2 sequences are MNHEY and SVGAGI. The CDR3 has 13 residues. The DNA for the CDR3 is TGTGCCAGCAGTCATGCAGGGGAAGAGACCCAGTACTTC. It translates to CASSHAGEETQYF.

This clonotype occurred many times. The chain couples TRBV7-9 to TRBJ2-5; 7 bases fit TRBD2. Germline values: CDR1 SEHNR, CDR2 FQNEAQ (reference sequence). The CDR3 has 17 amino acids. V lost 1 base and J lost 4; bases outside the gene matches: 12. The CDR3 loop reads CASSLGELATVGETQYF. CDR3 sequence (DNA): TGTGCCAGCAGCTTAGGGGAACTAGCGACGGTAGGAGAGACCCAGTACTTC. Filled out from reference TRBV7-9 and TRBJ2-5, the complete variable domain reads DTGVSQNPRHKITKRGQNVTFRCDPISEHNRLYWYRQTLGQGPEFLTYFQNEAQLEKSRLLSDRFSAERPKGSFSTLEIQRTEQGDSAMYLCASSLGELATVGETQYFGPGTRLLVL.

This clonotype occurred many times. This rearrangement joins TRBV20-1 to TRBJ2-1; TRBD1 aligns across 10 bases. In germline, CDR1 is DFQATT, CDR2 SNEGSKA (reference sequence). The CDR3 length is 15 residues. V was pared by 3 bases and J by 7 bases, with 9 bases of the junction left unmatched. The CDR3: CSASGGQGPGNEQFF. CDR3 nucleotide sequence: TGCAGTGCTAGTGGGGGACAGGGGCCAGGGAATGAGCAGTTCTTC.

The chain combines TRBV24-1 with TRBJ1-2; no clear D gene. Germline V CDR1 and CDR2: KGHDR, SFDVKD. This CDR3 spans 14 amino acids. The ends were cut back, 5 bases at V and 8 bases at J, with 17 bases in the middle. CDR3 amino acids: CATSAREAARGYTF. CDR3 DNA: TGTGCCACCAGTGCTAGAGAGGCAGCGCGGGGCTACACCTTC.

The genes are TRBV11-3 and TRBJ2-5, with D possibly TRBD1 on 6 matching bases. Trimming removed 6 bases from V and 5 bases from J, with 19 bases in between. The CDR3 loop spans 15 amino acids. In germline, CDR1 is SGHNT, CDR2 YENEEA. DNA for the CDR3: TGTGCCAGCAGTTACCCAAGACGGCAGGGGGAGACCCAGTACTTC. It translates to CASSYPRRQGETQYF.

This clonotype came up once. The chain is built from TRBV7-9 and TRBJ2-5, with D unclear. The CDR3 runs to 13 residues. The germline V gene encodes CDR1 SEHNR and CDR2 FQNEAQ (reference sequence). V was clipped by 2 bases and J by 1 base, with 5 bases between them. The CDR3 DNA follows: TGTGCCAGCAGCTTAAAGTCCCAAGAGACCCAGTACTTC. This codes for CASSLKSQETQYF. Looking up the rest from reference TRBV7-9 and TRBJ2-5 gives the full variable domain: DTGVSQNPRHKITKRGQNVTFRCDPISEHNRLYWYRQTLGQGPEFLTYFQNEAQLEKSRLLSDRFSAERPKGSFSTLEIQRTEQGDSAMYLCASSLKSQETQYFGPGTRLLVL.

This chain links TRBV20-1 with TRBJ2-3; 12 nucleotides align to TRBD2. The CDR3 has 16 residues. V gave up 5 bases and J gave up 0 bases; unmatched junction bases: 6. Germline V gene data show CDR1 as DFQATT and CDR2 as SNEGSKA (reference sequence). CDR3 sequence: CSAHSLAGGSTDTQYF. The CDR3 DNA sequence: TGCAGTGCTCACTCACTAGCGGGAGGTAGCACAGATACGCAGTATTTT.

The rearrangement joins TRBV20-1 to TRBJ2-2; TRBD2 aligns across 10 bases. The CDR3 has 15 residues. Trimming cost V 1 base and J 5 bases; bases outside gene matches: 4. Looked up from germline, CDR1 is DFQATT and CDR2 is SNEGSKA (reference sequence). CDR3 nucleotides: TGCAGTGCTAGAGGACGAGCGGGAGGGACCGGGGAGCTGTTTTTT. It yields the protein CSARGRAGGTGELFF.

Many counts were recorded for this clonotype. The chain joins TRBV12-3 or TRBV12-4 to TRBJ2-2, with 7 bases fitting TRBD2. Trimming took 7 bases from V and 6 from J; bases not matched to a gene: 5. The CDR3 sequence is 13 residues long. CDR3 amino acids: CASTRSGAGELFF. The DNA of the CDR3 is TGTGCCAGCACCCGAAGCGGGGCCGGGGAGCTGTTTTTT.

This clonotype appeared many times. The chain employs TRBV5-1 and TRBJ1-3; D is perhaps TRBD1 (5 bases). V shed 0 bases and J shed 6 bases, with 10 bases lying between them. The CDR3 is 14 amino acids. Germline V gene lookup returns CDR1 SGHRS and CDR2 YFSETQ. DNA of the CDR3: TGCGCCAGCAGCTTGGGTGGGGACGAAAACACCATATATTTT. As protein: CASSLGGDENTIYF.

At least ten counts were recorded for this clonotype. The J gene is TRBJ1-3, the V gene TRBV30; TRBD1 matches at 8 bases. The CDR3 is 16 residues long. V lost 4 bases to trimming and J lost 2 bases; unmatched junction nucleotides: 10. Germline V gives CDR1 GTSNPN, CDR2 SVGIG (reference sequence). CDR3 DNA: TGTGCCTGGACGCGGGACAGGACCCTCACTGGAAACACCATATATTTT. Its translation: CAWTRDRTLTGNTIYF. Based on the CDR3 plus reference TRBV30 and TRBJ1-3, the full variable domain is SQTIHQWPATLVQPVGSPLSLECTVEGTSNPNLYWYRQAAGRGLQLLFYSVGIGQISSEVPQNLSASRPQDRQFILSSKKLLLSDSGFYLCAWTRDRTLTGNTIYFGEGSWLTVV.

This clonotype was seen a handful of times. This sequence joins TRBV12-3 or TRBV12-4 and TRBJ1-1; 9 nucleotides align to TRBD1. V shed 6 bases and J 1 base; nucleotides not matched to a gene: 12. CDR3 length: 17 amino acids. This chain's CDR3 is CASSPRPGQGGNTEAFF. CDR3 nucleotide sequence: TGTGCCAGCAGCCCGAGACCGGGACAGGGCGGGAACACTGAAGCTTTCTTT.

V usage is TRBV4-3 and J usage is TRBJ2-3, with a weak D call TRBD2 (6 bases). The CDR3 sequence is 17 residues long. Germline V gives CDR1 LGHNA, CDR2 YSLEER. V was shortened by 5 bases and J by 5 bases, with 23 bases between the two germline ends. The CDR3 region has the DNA TGCGCCAGCAGCGTCCGTTTCGGGGGTAGGACTGGAGATACGCAGTATTTT. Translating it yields CASSVRFGGRTGDTQYF.

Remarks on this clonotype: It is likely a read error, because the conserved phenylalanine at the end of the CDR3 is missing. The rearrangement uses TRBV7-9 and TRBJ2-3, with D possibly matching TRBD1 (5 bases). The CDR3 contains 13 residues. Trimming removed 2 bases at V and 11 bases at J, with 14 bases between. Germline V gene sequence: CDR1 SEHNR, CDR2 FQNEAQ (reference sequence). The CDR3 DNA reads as TGTGCCAGCAGCTTATCGACGGACAATGAGCAGTATTCT. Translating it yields CASSLSTDNEQYS.